Each of the 22 T cell receptor beta chains below was sequenced from the same sample in a study of CD8 T cells in Susac syndrome. An input of roughly 0.45 to 1 ug of RNA was subjected to reverse transcription using random hexamers. TCRdb reprocessed the immunoSEQ multiplex PCR reads with MiXCR, giving one entry per CDR3 protein. The table records about 190,000 distinct CDR3 sequences, approximately 95% of them present only once. The sequenced sample consisted of CD8+ T cells from PBMCs. These receptor sequences come from a human donor with Susac syndrome.

The CDR3 nucleotides read TGTGCCAGCAGCTCCTCTTCCGGGATCCTCTACGAGCAGTACTTC. Amino acid sequence: CASSSSSGILYEQYF. The chain combines TRBV9 with TRBJ2-7; D possibly corresponds to TRBD2 (5 bases). This CDR3 region has 15 residues. Germline values: CDR1 SGDLS, CDR2 YYNGEE. V was clipped by 4 bases and J by 3 bases, with 17 bases between them.

The chain recombines TRBV18 with TRBJ1-1, with D possibly matching TRBD1 (5 bases). Germline V gene sequence: CDR1 KGHSH, CDR2 LQKENI. The V end was cut by 2 bases, the J end by 5 bases, with 6 bases between. The CDR3 covers 12 residues. Here the CDR3 reads CASSPGATEAFF. The CDR3, as DNA: TGTGCCAGCTCACCAGGGGCGACTGAAGCTTTCTTT. Using reference TRBV18 and TRBJ1-1 for the parts outside the CDR3, the full variable domain is NAGVMQNPRHLVRRRGQEARLRCSPMKGHSHVYWYRQLPEEGLKFMVYLQKENIIDESGMPKERFSAEFPKEGPSILRIQQVVRGDSAAYFCASSPGATEAFFGQGTRLTVV.

The chain recombines TRBV7-9 with TRBJ2-7, with D perhaps being TRBD1 or TRBD2 (5 bases each). CDR1 and CDR2 from the germline V gene are SEHNR and FQNEAQ (reference sequence). The CDR3 length is 13 residues. The V end lost 6 bases, the J end lost 3 bases, and 12 bases lay between the germline ends. The CDR3, as DNA: TGTGCCAGCAGTCAGAGGGGTCGCTACGAGCAGTACTTC. Its protein is CASSQRGRYEQYF.

The rearrangement uses TRBV3-1 and TRBJ2-7, with D perhaps matching TRBD1 or TRBD2 (5 bases each). V was pared by 0 bases and J by 3 bases, with 6 bases between. The CDR3 runs 13 residues. The germline CDR1 and CDR2 sequences are LGHDT and YNNKEL (reference sequence). CDR3 bases: TGTGCCAGCAGCCAAGATGGGGGCTACGAGCAGTACTTC. Translated: CASSQDGGYEQYF.

The J gene is TRBJ1-1, the V gene TRBV3-1; a possible D gene is TRBD1 (5 bases). CDR1 and CDR2 from the germline V gene are LGHDT and YNNKEL (reference sequence). The CDR3 runs 15 residues. Deletions cut 4 bases from V and 1 base from J, with 13 bases between. The CDR3 sequence is CASSPGHLGNTEAFF. CDR3 nucleotides: TGTGCCAGCAGCCCAGGACACCTTGGGAACACTGAAGCTTTCTTT. Looking up the rest from reference TRBV3-1 and TRBJ1-1 gives the full variable domain: DTAVSQTPKYLVTQMGNDKSIKCEQNLGHDTMYWYKQDSKKFLKIMFSYNNKELIINETVPNRFSPKSPDKAHLNLHINSLELGDSAVYFCASSPGHLGNTEAFFGQGTRLTVV.

The chain joins TRBV6-5 to TRBJ1-1, with D unresolved. CDR1 MNHEY and CDR2 SVGAGI come from the germline V gene. The CDR3 is made up of 15 amino acids. Trimming removed 0 bases at V and 1 base at J, with 9 bases between. CDR3 nucleotide sequence: TGTGCCAGCAGTTACTCAATTGCCGGGAACACTGAAGCTTTCTTT. It yields the protein CASSYSIAGNTEAFF.

This clonotype was seen only once. V gene TRBV11-2 combines with J gene TRBJ2-5, with a weak D call TRBD2 (5 bases). Trimming removed 8 bases from V and 5 bases from J, with 12 bases in between. Looked up from germline, CDR1 is SGHAT and CDR2 is FQNNGV. This CDR3 has 12 amino acids. The CDR3 DNA follows: TGTGCCAGCTGGAAGCGAGGGGAGACCCAGTACTTC. Amino acid sequence: CASWKRGETQYF.

The rearrangement joins TRBV5-1 to TRBJ2-5; perhaps TRBD2 as D (5 bases). The CDR3 has 11 amino acids. The germline V and J ends were trimmed by 9 bases and 3 bases, with 9 bases remaining between them. Germline values: CDR1 SGHRS, CDR2 YFSETQ. CDR3 region: CATGVEETQYF. Here the CDR3 DNA reads TGCGCCACCGGGGTGGAAGAGACCCAGTACTTC. Looking up the rest from reference TRBV5-1 and TRBJ2-5 gives the full variable domain: KAGVTQTPRYLIKTRGQQVTLSCSPISGHRSVSWYQQTPGQGLQFLFEYFSETQRNKGNFPGRFSGRQFSNSRSEMNVSTLELGDSALYLCATGVEETQYFGPGTRLLVL.

The CDR3 DNA reads as TGCAGTGCTAGACCGGACAGTTACGAGCAGTACTTC. Residues: CSARPDSYEQYF. This chain uses TRBV20-1 with TRBJ2-7, with a possible D match to TRBD1 (6 bases). The V end lost 2 bases, the J end lost 4 bases, and 9 bases lay between the germline ends. This CDR3 has 12 amino acids. Looked up from germline, CDR1 is DFQATT and CDR2 is SNEGSKA (reference sequence).

This chain links TRBV12-3 or TRBV12-4 with TRBJ1-5; possibly TRBD1 for D (6 bases). Trimming left V 7 bases short and J 5 bases short, with 15 bases between. This CDR3 has 14 amino acids. The CDR3 region has the DNA TGTGCCAGCACCCAAGGGGGTGTACATCAGCCCCAGCATTTT. Translating gives CASTQGGVHQPQHF.

Points on this clonotype: The junction shows a germline mismatch at one end, possibly a read error. V and J are TRBV9 and TRBJ2-7, with TRBD2 matching over 11 bases. Germline CDR1 and CDR2: SGDLS and YYNGEE. This CDR3 has 15 residues. The CDR3 DNA reads as TGTGCCAGCAGCGCCGGGACTAGCGGTTCGATGGAGCAGCACTTC. Its translation: CASSAGTSGSMEQHF.

CDR3 sequence (DNA): TGCAGCGTTGAAGAAGCAGGGCACGAGCAGTACTTC. This sequence encodes CSVEEAGHEQYF. The chain has TRBV29-1 and TRBJ2-7; D is possibly TRBD1 (5 bases). The CDR3 covers 12 residues. Germline CDR1 SQVTM, CDR2 ANQGSEA. Deletions cut 0 bases from V and 5 bases from J, with 8 bases between.

This CDR3 is CASSRPGSGRAYEQYF. The CDR3 DNA reads TGTGCCAGCAGCCGCCCGGGTAGCGGGAGGGCCTACGAGCAGTACTTC. V is TRBV3-1 and J is TRBJ2-7, with 11 positions matching TRBD2. CDR1 LGHDT and CDR2 YNNKEL come from the germline V gene (reference sequence). CDR3 length equals 16 residues. V lost 4 bases to trimming and J lost 2 bases; unmatched junction nucleotides: 7.

The J gene is TRBJ1-2, the V gene TRBV27; TRBD1 matches 9 bases. The CDR3 is 13 amino acids. Germline CDR1 is MNHEY and CDR2 is SMNVEV (reference sequence). Germline trimming cut 4 bases from V and 7 bases from J; bases unmatched to any gene: 4. CDR3 loop: CASSWGQGSGYTF. The CDR3 DNA sequence: TGTGCCAGCAGTTGGGGACAGGGCTCTGGCTACACCTTC.

The rearrangement uses TRBV19 and TRBJ1-1; no firm D call. The CDR3 length is 14 residues. V lost 0 bases, J lost 1 base, and 6 bases lay in between. CDR1 is LNHDA and CDR2 is SQIVND in the germline V gene (reference sequence). The CDR3 sequence: CASSIEARNTEAFF. The CDR3 nucleotides read TGTGCCAGTAGTATAGAGGCGAGGAACACTGAAGCTTTCTTT.

The rearrangement joins TRBV14 to TRBJ2-3; D gene uncertain. The CDR3 runs to 14 residues. Trimming took off 5 bases at V and 1 base at J, with 10 bases between the two ends. The germline gives CDR1 SGHDN, CDR2 FVKESK. The CDR3 DNA reads TGTGCCAGCAGCGCCGTTGGTGGCACAGATACGCAGTATTTT. It yields the protein CASSAVGGTDTQYF.

The chain employs TRBV20-1 and TRBJ2-3; TRBD1 matches at 8 bases. V trimming: 5 bases; J trimming: 2 bases; junction bases outside the gene matches: 9. Germline-derived CDR1 and CDR2 are DFQATT and SNEGSKA (reference sequence). This CDR3 is built from 15 residues. This CDR3 reads CSARRTGPATDTQYF. DNA of the CDR3: TGCAGTGCTCGAAGGACAGGGCCAGCCACAGATACGCAGTATTTT.

This sequence joins TRBV5-6 and TRBJ1-2, with D possibly matching TRBD1 (5 bases). CDR1 is SGHDT, CDR2 YYEEEE, per germline. The CDR3 loop spans 15 amino acids. Trimming shortened V by 1 base and J by 4 bases, and 14 bases separated the two germline ends. The CDR3 DNA reads as TGTGCCAGCAGCTTGATGACAGAAGTCCCCTATGGCTACACCTTC. It yields the protein CASSLMTEVPYGYTF.

This chain connects TRBV12-3 or TRBV12-4 to TRBJ1-1; D unresolved. The CDR3 has 15 residues. V lost 1 base and J lost 2, with 11 bases in between. In DNA form, the CDR3 reads TGTGCCAGCAGTTTAGGGATGAATCCAAACACTGAAGCTTTCTTT. This codes for CASSLGMNPNTEAFF.

The genes are TRBV15 and TRBJ2-7; D is tentatively TRBD1 or TRBD2 (5 bases each). Trimming cost V 0 bases and J 3 bases, with 24 bases left between them. Germline-derived CDR1 and CDR2 are LNHNV and YYDKDF (reference sequence). The CDR3 has 19 residues. CDR3 amino acids: CATSRDLGTSGPGGYEQYF. In DNA, the CDR3 is TGTGCCACCAGCAGAGATCTAGGCACCTCGGGGCCGGGCGGCTACGAGCAGTACTTC.

The chain joins TRBV10-3 to TRBJ2-1; D is undetermined. The germline V and J ends were trimmed by 0 bases and 8 bases, with 17 bases remaining between them. Germline V gives CDR1 ENHRY, CDR2 SYGVKD. The CDR3 covers 16 residues. CDR3 amino acids: CAISESGRWFRDEQFF. Written as DNA, the CDR3 is TGTGCCATCAGTGAGTCCGGGCGTTGGTTTCGTGATGAGCAGTTCTTC.

The J gene is TRBJ1-6, the V gene TRBV30; D remains ambiguous. V was cut by 0 bases and J by 2 bases, with 14 bases left in between. The CDR3 extends over 17 amino acids. The germline CDR1 and CDR2 sequences are GTSNPN and SVGIG (reference sequence). CDR3 sequence: CAWSVRGSRTYNSPLHF. In DNA form, the CDR3 reads TGTGCCTGGAGTGTAAGAGGCAGTCGGACCTATAATTCACCCCTCCACTTT.